What follows are 18 T cell receptor beta chains derived from one specimen sequenced in a study of T-cell reconstitution after alpha-beta-depleted transplantation in children. Unique molecular identifiers featured in how the TCRbeta library was prepared. TCRdb itself ran the PCR reads through MiXCR, one entry per CDR3 protein. The profile covers 700,000 to 950,000 distinct CDR3 sequences, with 15% to 20% appearing a single time and 5% taken by the ten largest. The sequencing used PBMCs, mostly from graft donor cells, collected 360 days after TCRalphabeta/CD19-depleted stem cell transplant. All receptors come from a male patient younger than 18 who had a stem cell transplant for acute lymphoblastic leukemia, so the T cells may come from the graft donor.

Many counts were recorded for this clonotype. The J gene is TRBJ2-7, the V gene TRBV7-9; weak D call: TRBD2 (5 bases). The CDR3 is 14 amino acids. Trimming pared 2 bases from V and 0 bases from J, leaving 8 bases between. Germline CDR1 SEHNR, CDR2 FQNEAQ (reference sequence). CDR3 residues: CASSLISGSYEQYF. In DNA form, the CDR3 reads TGTGCCAGCAGCTTAATCAGCGGCTCCTACGAGCAGTACTTC.

The J gene is TRBJ2-2, the V gene TRBV10-3; possibly TRBD1 for D (5 bases). Germline CDR1 ENHRY, CDR2 SYGVKD. The CDR3 has 16 residues. Trimming took off 3 bases at V and 1 base at J, with 12 bases between the two ends. The CDR3: CAISEWGQLNTGELFF. The CDR3 region has the DNA TGTGCCATCAGTGAATGGGGCCAGCTGAACACCGGGGAGCTGTTTTTT.

This clonotype was recorded a few times. The CDR3 loop is CASSTGTRSNEQFF. The CDR3 coding sequence is TGCGCCAGCAGTACCGGGACTAGGAGTAATGAGCAGTTCTTC. The J gene is TRBJ2-1, the V gene TRBV10-2; 8 bases are shared with TRBD2. The CDR3 length is 14 residues. Germline CDR1 is WSHSY and CDR2 is SAAADI. V lost 5 bases, J lost 7 bases, and 7 bases stayed unmatched.

A few counts support this clonotype. J is TRBJ2-7 and V is TRBV2, with unresolved D. Germline values: CDR1 SNHLY, CDR2 FYNNEI. Trimming took off 7 bases at V and 4 bases at J, with 35 bases between the two ends. The CDR3 is made up of 20 amino acids. The CDR3 loop is CASTPTHPISQPSEAYEQYF. The CDR3 region has the DNA TGTGCCAGCACCCCGACACATCCCATATCCCAACCGTCTGAAGCATACGAGCAGTACTTC.

This clonotype was seen more than once but under ten times. V and J are TRBV7-6 and TRBJ2-2; TRBD1 matches at 10 bases. The V and J ends lost 1 base and 4 bases, in that order; junction bases with no gene match: 6. Looked up from germline, CDR1 is SGHVS and CDR2 is FNYEAQ. The CDR3 spans 17 residues. CDR3 loop: CASSLERTGGFTGELFF. DNA for the CDR3: TGTGCCAGCAGCTTAGAAAGGACAGGGGGATTCACCGGGGAGCTGTTTTTT.

The chain joins TRBV5-1 to TRBJ2-4, with D possibly TRBD1 on 6 matching bases. The CDR3 length is 15 residues. Germline-derived CDR1 and CDR2 are SGHRS and YFSETQ. Trimming pared 4 bases from V and 3 bases from J, leaving 14 bases between. This CDR3 reads CASSTRTGLKNIQYF. The DNA for the CDR3 is TGCGCCAGCAGCACCCGTACAGGGCTCAAAAACATTCAGTACTTC.

This clonotype was detected ten times or more. V and J are TRBV6-1 and TRBJ2-3, with D possibly matching TRBD2 (5 bases). The CDR3 loop spans 12 amino acids. Trimming took 4 bases from V and 9 from J, leaving 11 bases between them. Germline loops: CDR1 MNHNS, CDR2 SASEGT. CDR3 sequence: CASSAPAGTQYF. Written as DNA, the CDR3 is TGTGCCAGCAGTGCCCCTGCGGGCACGCAGTATTTT.

The table lists this clonotype with many counts. The chain combines TRBV7-2 with TRBJ2-7, with D possibly being TRBD1 or TRBD2 (5 bases each). CDR3 length: 13 residues. The ends were cut back, 5 bases at V and 3 bases at J, with 11 bases in the middle. The germline V gene encodes CDR1 SGHTA and CDR2 FQGNSA. The CDR3 reads CASSTGPGYEQYF. Here the CDR3 DNA reads TGTGCCAGCAGCACGGGACCAGGCTACGAGCAGTACTTC.

This clonotype was found a few times. J is TRBJ1-1 and V is TRBV27; the D is unclear. In germline, CDR1 is MNHEY, CDR2 SMNVEV (reference sequence). The V and J ends lost 5 bases and 5 bases respectively, with 18 bases between them. This CDR3 spans 15 amino acids. The CDR3 region is CASSTTGMPRTEAFF. CDR3 nucleotides: TGTGCCAGCAGTACCACCGGGATGCCAAGGACTGAAGCTTTCTTT.

The J gene is TRBJ1-5, the V gene TRBV20-1, with D uncertain. The germline V gene has CDR1 DFQATT and CDR2 SNEGSKA (reference sequence). The CDR3 loop spans 14 amino acids. Trimming shortened V by 7 bases and J by 4 bases, and 17 bases separated the two germline ends. CDR3 loop: CSGWSDSDNQPQHF. The CDR3 nucleotides are TGCAGTGGGTGGAGTGATAGCGATAATCAGCCCCAGCATTTT.

This clonotype was counted a few times. The chain links TRBV7-2 to TRBJ1-5; D is ambiguous. Germline V gene data show CDR1 as SGHTA and CDR2 as FQGNSA. Trimming left V 5 bases short and J 4 bases short, with 12 bases between. The CDR3 totals 14 residues. As DNA, the CDR3 is TGTGCCAGCAGCCTTCCAAACGGGAATCAGCCCCAGCATTTT. Its protein is CASSLPNGNQPQHF.

The gene calls are TRBV11-2 and TRBJ2-1, with D maybe TRBD2 (6 bases). In germline, CDR1 is SGHAT, CDR2 FQNNGV. V was shortened by 3 bases and J by 7 bases, with 19 bases between the two germline ends. CDR3 length equals 16 residues. This CDR3 is CASSFSLAGVLNEQFF. The DNA of the CDR3 is TGTGCCAGCAGCTTCTCACTAGCTGGTGTTTTGAATGAGCAGTTCTTC.

The rearrangement links TRBV12-3 or TRBV12-4 to TRBJ2-1, with 10 nucleotides matching TRBD2. CDR3 length: 15 amino acids. J gave up 3 bases and V 4 bases, and 3 bases lay outside the gene matches. The CDR3 sequence: CASSWTSGGYNEQFF. CDR3 nucleotide sequence: TGTGCCAGCAGTTGGACTAGCGGAGGCTACAATGAGCAGTTCTTC.

This clonotype was detected only a few times. This chain links TRBV6-1 with TRBJ2-2, with D possibly being TRBD1 (6 bases). The length of the CDR3 is 17 residues. Germline CDR1 MNHNS, CDR2 SASEGT. V was cut by 7 bases and J by 4 bases, with 22 bases left in between. The CDR3 reads CASTQGRGSGATGELFF. The CDR3 DNA sequence: TGTGCCAGCACCCAGGGTAGGGGGTCAGGGGCCACCGGGGAGCTGTTTTTT.

This rearrangement joins TRBV12-3 or TRBV12-4 to TRBJ1-3; the D is unclear. The V and J ends lost 7 bases and 1 base respectively, with 11 bases between them. The CDR3 has 14 amino acids. Here the CDR3 DNA reads TGTGCCAGCACCCCGACCGGTTCTGGAAACACCATATATTTT. Protein product: CASTPTGSGNTIYF.

V gene TRBV9 combines with J gene TRBJ2-3; D call uncertain. The CDR3 is made up of 14 amino acids. V was cut by 2 bases and J by 5 bases, with 12 bases left in between. Germline V gene data show CDR1 as SGDLS and CDR2 as YYNGEE. The CDR3 is CASSVSPPLDTQYF. The CDR3 DNA follows: TGTGCCAGCAGCGTTTCTCCACCGCTAGATACGCAGTATTTT.

This clonotype was observed a few times. The chain has TRBV20-1 and TRBJ1-2; 7 bases map to TRBD1. CDR3 length: 14 residues. Per the germline V gene, CDR1 is DFQATT and CDR2 is SNEGSKA (reference sequence). The V gene end was trimmed by 2 bases and the J gene end by 4 bases; junction bases not matched to a gene: 7. CDR3 coding DNA: TGCAGTGCTAGAAAAGGGGGACAGCGCTATGGCTACACCTTC. It specifies CSARKGGQRYGYTF.

The sample holds a few counts of this clonotype. The chain uses TRBV7-8 and TRBJ2-4, with 10 nucleotides matching TRBD2. This CDR3 is 16 amino acids long. J gave up 6 bases and V 5 bases, and 10 bases lay outside the gene matches. Germline V lookup: CDR1 SGHVS, CDR2 FQNEAQ. The CDR3 DNA follows: TGTGCCAGCAGCCTAGGGAGCGGGAGGGCCGGAAACATTCAGTACTTC. This gives the protein CASSLGSGRAGNIQYF.